The clone carrying this TCR beta chain was counted a few times. Its specificity is unknown. RNA transcripts yielded amplified TCR beta CDR3 regions. An initial round of RT-PCR targeting the TCR CDR3 relied on the HTBI primer set. One entry per CDR3 protein results from TCRdb running MiXCR on the multiplex PCR reads. The table lists about 600,000 distinct CDR3 sequences, about a sixth of them singletons. The entry originates in a study of T cells in Graves' hyperthyroidism and ophthalmopathy. V was cut by 7 bases and J by 1 base, with 11 bases left in between. This CDR3 is 14 amino acids long. Study results and caveats: Ophthalmopathy cases were set apart from stable hyperthyroidism by a 13 V-J model.

Cells are PBMCs isolated from over 7.5 ml of fresh blood. The chain has TRBV12-3 or TRBV12-4 and TRBJ2-1; D perhaps matches TRBD1 (5 bases). The sequence came from a woman aged 40-49 years with Graves' ophthalmopathy. The sample was blood. This CDR3 is CASTFDSSYNEQFF. In DNA form, the CDR3 reads TGTGCCAGCACCTTCGACAGTTCCTACAATGAGCAGTTCTTC.